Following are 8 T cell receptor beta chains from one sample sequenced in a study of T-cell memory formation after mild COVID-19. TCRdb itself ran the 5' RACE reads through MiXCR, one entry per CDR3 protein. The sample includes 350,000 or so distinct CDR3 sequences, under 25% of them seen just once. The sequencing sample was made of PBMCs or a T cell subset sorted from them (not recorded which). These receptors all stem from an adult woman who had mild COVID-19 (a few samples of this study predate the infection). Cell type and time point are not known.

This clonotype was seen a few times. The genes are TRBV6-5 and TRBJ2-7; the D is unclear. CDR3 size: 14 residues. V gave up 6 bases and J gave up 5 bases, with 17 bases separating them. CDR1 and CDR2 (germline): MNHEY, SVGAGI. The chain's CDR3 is CASRPAVFGDEQYF. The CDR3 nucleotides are TGTGCCAGCAGACCCGCAGTATTCGGCGACGAGCAGTACTTC.

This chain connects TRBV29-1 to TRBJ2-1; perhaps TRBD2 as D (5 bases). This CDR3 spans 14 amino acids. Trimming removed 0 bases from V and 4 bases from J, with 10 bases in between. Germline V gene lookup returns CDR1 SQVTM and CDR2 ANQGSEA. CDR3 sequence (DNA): TGCAGCGTTGAAGATGGGGAGTTTTACAATGAGCAGTTCTTC. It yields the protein CSVEDGEFYNEQFF.

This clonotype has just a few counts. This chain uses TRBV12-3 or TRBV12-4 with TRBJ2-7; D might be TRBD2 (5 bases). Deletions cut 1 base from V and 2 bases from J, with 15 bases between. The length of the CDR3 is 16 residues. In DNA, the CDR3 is TGTGCCAGCAGTTTAGGGCGGGTCAGCGGCACCTACGAGCAGTACTTC. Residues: CASSLGRVSGTYEQYF.

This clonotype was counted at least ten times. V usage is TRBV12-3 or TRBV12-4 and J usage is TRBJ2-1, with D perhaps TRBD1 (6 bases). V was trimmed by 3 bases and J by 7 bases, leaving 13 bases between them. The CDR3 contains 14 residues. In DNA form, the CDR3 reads TGTGCCAGCAGTTTCCCCGGGCAGGGGAATGAGCAGTTCTTC. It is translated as CASSFPGQGNEQFF.

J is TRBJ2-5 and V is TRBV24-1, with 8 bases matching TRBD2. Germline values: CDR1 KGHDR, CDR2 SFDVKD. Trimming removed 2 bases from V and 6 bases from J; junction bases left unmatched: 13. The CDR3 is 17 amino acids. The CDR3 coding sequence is TGTGCCACCAGTGATTCTCCGGGCAGCGGGAGTAGGAAGACCCAGTACTTC. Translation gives CATSDSPGSGSRKTQYF.

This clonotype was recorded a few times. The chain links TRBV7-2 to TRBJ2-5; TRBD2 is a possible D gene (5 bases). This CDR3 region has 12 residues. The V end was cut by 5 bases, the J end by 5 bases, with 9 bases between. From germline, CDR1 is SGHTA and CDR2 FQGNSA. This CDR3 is CASSPGSETQYF. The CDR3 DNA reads TGTGCCAGCAGCCCTGGGAGTGAGACCCAGTACTTC.

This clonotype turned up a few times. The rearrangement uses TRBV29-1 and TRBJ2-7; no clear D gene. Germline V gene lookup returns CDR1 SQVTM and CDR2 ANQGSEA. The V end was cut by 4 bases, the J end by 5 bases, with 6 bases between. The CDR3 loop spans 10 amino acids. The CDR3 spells CSVGVDEQYF. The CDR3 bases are TGCAGCGTTGGGGTAGACGAGCAGTACTTC.

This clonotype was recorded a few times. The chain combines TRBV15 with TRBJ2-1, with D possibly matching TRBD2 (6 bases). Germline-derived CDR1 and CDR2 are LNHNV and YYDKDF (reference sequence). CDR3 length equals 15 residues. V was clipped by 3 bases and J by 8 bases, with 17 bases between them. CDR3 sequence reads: CATSRLADTSYEQFF. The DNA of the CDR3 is TGTGCCACCAGCAGGTTAGCGGATACCTCCTATGAGCAGTTCTTC.